A selection of T cell receptor beta chains follows, all from one sample in a study of cytomegalovirus exposure and HLA in healthy donors. Measured with immunoSEQ multiplex PCR; TCRdb has only the in-frame clones, and not every one. Here the sample spans 150,000 to 250,000 clones, 70% to 85% being singletons. The material sequenced was PBMCs. The receptors come from a boy aged 2 to 10 in good health and CMV-seronegative. Both conserved end residues are part of each CDR3. D genes are given only for firm matches. Clone size is not always given. Where it is, it says once, few, many or a class for expanded clones.

TRBJ1-5 - TRBD1 TRBV19 CASTPGTGKDQPQHF TGTGCCAGTACTCCGGGGACAGGGAAGGATCAGCCCCAGCATTTT
TRBJ2-1 - TRBD1 TRBV11-3 CASSRTGGREQFF TGTGCCAGCAGCCGTACAGGGGGCAGGGAGCAGTTCTTC
TRBJ2-7 - TRBD2 TRBV6-5 CASSYQRGAIPYEQYF TGTGCCAGCAGTTACCAGCGGGGGGCGATCCCCTACGAGCAGTACTTC
TRBJ1-2 - TRBD1 TRBV5-1 CASSLRGQNYTF TGCGCCAGCAGCCTTCGGGGACAGAACTACACCTTC
TRBJ2-5 - - TRBV7-2 CASSLVTGEETQYF TGTGCCAGCAGCTTAGTAACCGGTGAAGAGACCCAGTACTTC
TRBJ1-2 - TRBD1 TRBV5-6 CASSLSQGDGYTF TGTGCCAGCAGCTTATCACAGGGGGATGGCTACACCTTC
TRBJ1-2 - - TRBV6-5 CASSYSKAGYGYTF TGTGCCAGCAGTTACTCGAAGGCGGGGTATGGCTACACCTTC
TRBJ2-5 - - TRBV10-3 CAISDGVQETQYF TGTGCCATCAGTGATGGAGTACAAGAGACCCAGTACTTC
TRBJ2-5 - TRBD2 TRBV9 CASSVGGGSGVETQYF TGTGCCAGCAGCGTAGGGGGAGGGTCGGGGGTGGAGACCCAGTACTTC
TRBJ2-5 - - TRBV5-1 CASSFRLPSGETQYF TGCGCCAGCAGCTTCAGACTACCGTCGGGGGAGACCCAGTACTTC
TRBJ1-1 few - TRBV7-9 CASSFPPGGSGAEAFF TGTGCCAGCAGCTTCCCGCCGGGGGGCAGTGGGGCTGAAGCTTTCTTT
TRBJ2-3 few TRBD2 TRBV6-1 CASRILAGGSDTQYF TGTGCCAGCAGGATTCTAGCGGGGGGATCAGATACGCAGTATTTT
TRBJ2-3 - TRBD2 TRBV9 CASSSGGTDTQYF TGTGCCAGCTCCTCGGGGGGGACAGATACGCAGTATTTT
TRBJ2-7 - - TRBV12-5 CASGLLRGTRDATYEQYF TGTGCTAGTGGTTTGTTGAGGGGGACCCGGGACGCAACCTACGAGCAGTACTTC
TRBJ2-1 - - TRBV7-2 CASSPRGGIVYNEQFF TGTGCCAGCAGCCCTAGGGGGGGGATAGTCTACAATGAGCAGTTCTTC
TRBJ2-5 - - TRBV15 CATSRAGLGQETQYF TGTGCCACCAGCAGAGCAGGGTTGGGGCAAGAGACCCAGTACTTC
TRBJ2-1 few - TRBV11-2 CASSFLRDNEQFF TGTGCCAGCAGCTTTTTGAGGGACAATGAGCAGTTCTTC
TRBJ1-1 - - TRBV6-5 CASSYSQNTEAFF TGTGCCAGCAGTTACTCTCAGAATACTGAAGCTTTCTTT
TRBJ1-2 - - TRBV6-1 CASSLRVEYGYTF TGTGCCAGCAGCCTCAGGGTAGAGTACGGCTACACCTTC
TRBJ2-1 once TRBD2 TRBV16 CASSSGQGLAGGYNEQFF TGTGCCAGCAGCTCGGGACAGGGACTAGCGGGGGGCTACAATGAGCAGTTCTTC
TRBJ2-7 - - TRBV7-9 CASSLTDSSYEQYF TGTGCCAGCAGCTTAACGGACAGCTCCTACGAGCAGTACTTC
TRBJ2-3 - TRBD2 TRBV5-1 CASSAGLADTDTQYF TGCGCCAGCAGCGCGGGACTAGCGGACACAGATACGCAGTATTTT
TRBJ1-1 - - TRBV7-8 CASSSVNTEAFF TGTGCCAGCAGCTCAGTCAACACTGAAGCTTTCTTT
TRBJ1-3 few - TRBV5-1 CASSLAQAGSGNTIYF TGCGCCAGCAGCTTGGCACAGGCTGGCTCTGGAAACACCATATATTTT
TRBJ1-6 - - TRBV5-5 CASSLAPGNSYNSPLHF TGTGCCAGCAGCTTGGCTCCGGGGAACTCCTATAATTCACCCCTCCACTTT
TRBJ1-1 - TRBD1 TRBV6-1 CASSEDGGTGGTEAFF TGTGCCAGCAGTGAAGACGGGGGGACAGGGGGCACTGAAGCTTTCTTT
TRBJ1-3 - TRBD1 TRBV7-8 CASSLEGQKYF TGTGCCAGCAGCTTAGAGGGACAGAAATATTTT
TRBJ2-6 once - TRBV5-1 CASTQKSGANVLTF TGCGCCAGCACTCAGAAAAGTGGGGCCAACGTCCTGACTTTC
TRBJ2-5 once TRBD2 TRBV13 CASSLGGGGLGEQYF TGTGCCAGCAGCTTAGGCGGGGGGGGCCTGGGGGAGCAGTACTTC
TRBJ2-5 - TRBD2 TRBV11-1 CASSTGLAGGLQETQYF TGTGCCAGCAGCACTGGACTAGCGGGGGGGCTCCAAGAGACCCAGTACTTC
TRBJ1-1 once - TRBV7-9 CASSTRGGWTEAFF TGTGCCAGCAGCACCCGGGGGGGTTGGACTGAAGCTTTCTTT
TRBJ1-2 - TRBD1 TRBV13 CASSPTPGTAYGYTF TGTGCCAGCAGCCCGACCCCCGGGACAGCCTATGGCTACACCTTC
TRBJ2-3 few - TRBV4-3 CASSQLATSTDTQYF TGCGCCAGCAGCCAACTAGCGACTAGCACAGATACGCAGTATTTT
TRBJ2-5 - - TRBV7-2 CASSRQTGQETQYF TGTGCCAGCAGCCGCCAGACAGGACAAGAGACCCAGTACTTC
TRBJ1-5 few - TRBV6-1 CASSVVRDNYSNQPQHF TGTGCCAGCAGTGTCGTTAGGGACAACTATAGCAATCAGCCCCAGCATTTT
TRBJ2-2 - TRBD1 TRBV27 CASSVTGTGELFF TGTGCCAGCAGCGTGACAGGGACCGGGGAGCTGTTTTTT
TRBJ2-3 - TRBD2 TRBV5-1 CASSLLAGSGDTQYF TGCGCCAGCAGCTTATTAGCGGGGTCAGGGGATACGCAGTATTTT
TRBJ1-6 - - TRBV4-1 CASSQEGTGGYNSPLHF TGCGCCAGCAGCCAGGAGGGAACGGGGGGCTATAATTCACCCCTCCACTTT
TRBJ2-3 - TRBD2 TRBV7-9 CASSSTTGLAGGDTQYF TGTGCCAGCAGTTCAACGACGGGGCTAGCGGGGGGAGATACGCAGTATTTT
TRBJ2-1 - TRBD1 TRBV29-1 CSTGPTGSEQFF TGCAGCACTGGGCCGACAGGGAGTGAGCAGTTCTTC
TRBJ1-2 - TRBD1 TRBV7-9 CASSRSLTGGSNYGYTF TGTGCCAGCAGCCGTAGCCTCACAGGGGGATCGAACTATGGCTACACCTTC
TRBJ2-7 - - TRBV18 CASHTGTLYEQYF TGTGCCAGCCATACAGGGACCCTTTACGAGCAGTACTTC
TRBJ2-5 - - TRBV19 CASSIHSRGRQVWETQYF TGTGCCAGTAGTATACATTCGCGGGGTCGTCAGGTGTGGGAGACCCAGTACTTC
TRBJ2-1 - TRBD2 TRBV4-2 CASSEMARLAGGYNEQFF TGTGCCAGCAGCGAAATGGCTCGGCTAGCGGGGGGGTACAATGAGCAGTTCTTC
TRBJ1-2 few TRBD1 TRBV18 CASSSSRDREHGYTF TGTGCCAGCTCATCGTCCCGGGACAGGGAACATGGCTACACCTTC